Listed here are 10 T cell receptor beta chains from one sample, sequenced in a study of T cell responses to AZD1222 COVID-19 vaccine. Sequencing was performed with immunoSEQ multiplex PCR; in TCRdb, only in-frame clones are kept and a portion is missing. The data contain 180,000 or so clones, 90% to 95% of them seen just once; the ten biggest clones take up 1.3%. The sequenced sample was peripheral blood, obtained 28 days after the second AZD1222 dose. The receptors stem from an adult who received the AZD1222 COVID-19 vaccine.

The chain combines TRBV30 with TRBJ1-1; no reliable D call. The CDR3 has 15 residues. The germline CDR1 and CDR2 sequences are GTSNPN and SVGIG (reference sequence). V was shortened by 0 bases and J by 2 bases, with 13 bases between the two germline ends. CDR3 residues: CAWSVPGIPNTEAFF. The CDR3 DNA reads as TGTGCCTGGAGTGTACCCGGGATCCCAAACACTGAAGCTTTCTTT.

This rearrangement joins TRBV19 to TRBJ1-2; 8 bases line up with TRBD1. Germline CDR1 reads LNHDA; CDR2 reads SQIVND (reference sequence). Germline trimming cut 1 base from V and 4 bases from J; bases unmatched to any gene: 14. This CDR3 is built from 18 residues. The CDR3 DNA reads TGTGCCAGTAGTATAGGTTGGGCGGACAGGGAAGTTCCCTATGGCTACACCTTC. Its translation is CASSIGWADREVPYGYTF.

This clone was observed once. V and J are TRBV15 and TRBJ2-1; D is perhaps TRBD2 (5 bases). Per germline, CDR1 LNHNV and CDR2 YYDKDF (reference sequence). V was cut by 1 base and J by 0 bases, with 7 bases left in between. This CDR3 region has 15 residues. Here the CDR3 reads CATSRAGSSYNEQFF. DNA of the CDR3: TGTGCCACCAGCAGAGCGGGAAGCTCCTACAATGAGCAGTTCTTC.

This clone was seen a single time. The CDR3 spells CASQNLDRAEQFF. CDR3 in DNA: TGTGCCTCCCAAAACCTAGACAGAGCCGAGCAGTTCTTC. The chain is built from TRBV10-3 and TRBJ2-1; a possible D gene is TRBD1 (5 bases). The germline V gene encodes CDR1 ENHRY and CDR2 SYGVKD. Trimming took 11 bases from V and 10 from J, leaving 21 bases between them. This CDR3 has 13 amino acids.

The chain links TRBV14 to TRBJ1-6; 8 nucleotides agree with TRBD1. V shed 6 bases and J 10 bases; nucleotides not matched to a gene: 11. The CDR3 consists of 15 residues. Germline CDR1 and CDR2: SGHDN and FVKESK. The CDR3 nucleotides read TGTGCCAGCAGGCCCACGGACAGGGTGGGCTCACCCCTCCACTTT. This translates into CASRPTDRVGSPLHF.

This clone was detected a few times. The V call is TRBV5-5, the J call TRBJ1-5; weak D call: TRBD1 (5 bases). The V gene lost 3 bases and the J gene lost 0 bases, with 13 bases spanning the gap. Per germline, CDR1 SGHKS and CDR2 YYEKEE (reference sequence). This CDR3 is 16 amino acids long. The CDR3: CASSSTPGTSNQPQHF. Here the CDR3 DNA reads TGTGCCAGCAGCTCCACTCCAGGGACTAGCAATCAGCCCCAGCATTTT.

The V and J genes are TRBV7-2 and TRBJ2-1; TRBD2 matches at 9 bases. J lost 2 bases, V lost 1 base, and 3 bases had no gene match. Germline CDR1 reads SGHTA; CDR2 reads FQGNSA. This CDR3 is 16 amino acids long. In DNA form, the CDR3 reads TGTGCCAGCAGCTTAGTGAGCGGGAGGACCTACAATGAGCAGTTCTTC. This translates into CASSLVSGRTYNEQFF.

The CDR3 nucleotides are TGTGCCAGCAGCTTAGAAGCCAGTACGGTCGAGCAGTACTTC. It yields the protein CASSLEASTVEQYF. This sequence joins TRBV7-2 and TRBJ2-7, with unresolved D. Germline V gene lookup returns CDR1 SGHTA and CDR2 FQGNSA. This CDR3 is built from 14 residues. The ends were cut back, 1 base at V and 6 bases at J, with 13 bases in the middle.

The rearrangement links TRBV3-1 (or the pseudogene TRBV3-2) to TRBJ1-6, with a possible D match to TRBD1 (5 bases). Germline V lookup: CDR1 LGHDT, CDR2 YNNKEL (reference sequence). The CDR3 is 16 amino acids. Trimming shortened V by 4 bases and J by 6 bases, and 16 bases separated the two germline ends. The CDR3 sequence: CASSPDPLRGNSPLHF. In DNA form, the CDR3 reads TGTGCCAGCAGCCCCGACCCCCTGAGGGGTAATTCACCCCTCCACTTT.

The chain joins TRBV2 to TRBJ1-2; D unclear. Germline assignment: CDR1 SNHLY and CDR2 FYNNEI. The length of the CDR3 is 14 residues. Trimming took off 8 bases at V and 5 bases at J, with 18 bases between the two ends. The CDR3 sequence is CASLHPLNHYGYTF. CDR3 sequence (DNA): TGTGCCAGCCTTCACCCTCTTAATCATTATGGCTACACCTTC. Supplemented by reference TRBV2 and TRBJ1-2, the full variable domain reads EPEVTQTPSHQVTQMGQEVILRCVPISNHLYFYWYRQILGQKVEFLVSFYNNEISEKSEIFDDQFSVERPDGSNFTLKIRSTKLEDSAMYFCASLHPLNHYGYTFGSGTRLTVV.